This passage covers 9 T cell receptor beta chains from one sample sequenced in a study of shared clonotypes between healthy human individuals. Using immunoSEQ multiplex PCR, the repertoire was profiled, and TCRdb retains in-frame clones only, with some absent. The data contain just over 2,000,000 clones, 85% to 95% of them singletons. Material: naive CD4+ T cells sorted from blood. Subset in this sample: CD45RA+ positively selected. The origin of the receptors is a man younger than 30 in good health.

The V call is TRBV30, the J call TRBJ2-1, with 14 bases aligning to TRBD2. In germline, CDR1 is GTSNPN, CDR2 SVGIG (reference sequence). This CDR3 spans 16 amino acids. The CDR3 DNA sequence: TGTGCAACTTTCACCGGGACTAGCGGGGGCTACAATGAGCAGTTCTTC. It is translated as CATFTGTSGGYNEQFF.

This rearrangement joins TRBV4-3 to TRBJ2-5; 8 nucleotides agree with TRBD2. Germline V gene data show CDR1 as LGHNA and CDR2 as YSLEER. V lost 4 bases, J lost 4 bases, and 8 bases stayed unmatched. The CDR3 contains 15 residues. The CDR3 coding sequence is TGCGCCAGCAGCCGGGGGTGGCTAGCGGGAGAGACCCAGTACTTC. Translated, it gives CASSRGWLAGETQYF.

J is TRBJ2-3 and V is TRBV9; 14 nucleotides align to TRBD2. After removal of 6 bases from V and 4 bases from J, the junction contained 7 bases not matched to a gene. Germline CDR1 and CDR2: SGDLS and YYNGEE. This CDR3 contains 16 residues. The CDR3, as DNA: TGTGCCAGCACCCAAGGACTAGCGGGAGGCGCAGATACGCAGTATTTT. It specifies CASTQGLAGGADTQYF.

V and J are TRBV28 and TRBJ1-5; D remains ambiguous. The CDR3 spans 15 residues. The ends were cut back, 8 bases at V and 3 bases at J, with 17 bases in the middle. Germline values: CDR1 MDHEN, CDR2 SYDVKM. CDR3 coding DNA: TGTGCCAGCTTTAACGGCGGGAGGGACAATCAGCCCCAGCATTTT. Its protein product is CASFNGGRDNQPQHF.

The CDR3: CAIATGEGGELFF. CDR3 DNA: TGTGCCATCGCGACGGGAGAAGGCGGGGAGCTGTTTTTT. The chain combines TRBV10-3 with TRBJ2-2, with D maybe TRBD2 (6 bases). V lost 8 bases and J 7 bases, leaving 14 bases between the germline ends. The germline V gene encodes CDR1 ENHRY and CDR2 SYGVKD. The CDR3 length is 13 residues.

The chain carries TRBV5-1 and TRBJ2-5; 9 bases fit TRBD2. CDR3 length: 15 amino acids. CDR1 and CDR2 from the germline V gene are SGHRS and YFSETQ. V was pared by 3 bases and J by 3 bases, with 6 bases of the junction left unmatched. CDR3 sequence reads: CASSSRTSEKETQYF. DNA of the CDR3: TGCGCCAGCAGCTCCCGGACTAGCGAGAAAGAGACCCAGTACTTC. The full variable domain, completed using reference TRBV5-1 and TRBJ2-5, is KAGVTQTPRYLIKTRGQQVTLSCSPISGHRSVSWYQQTPGQGLQFLFEYFSETQRNKGNFPGRFSGRQFSNSRSEMNVSTLELGDSALYLCASSSRTSEKETQYFGPGTRLLVL.

This clone was observed a few times. This chain joins TRBV2 and TRBJ2-7; 11 bases align to TRBD2. The CDR3 spans 14 residues. V shed 6 bases and J 1 base; nucleotides not matched to a gene: 2. Germline V lookup: CDR1 SNHLY, CDR2 FYNNEI. The CDR3 sequence is CASRRLAGSYEQYF. The CDR3, as DNA: TGTGCCAGCAGGAGACTAGCGGGATCCTACGAGCAGTACTTC.

The genes are TRBV18 and TRBJ1-4; D is undetermined. Germline CDR1 KGHSH, CDR2 LQKENI. V was pared by 3 bases and J by 10 bases, with 12 bases between. This CDR3 is built from 13 residues. The CDR3 nucleotides are TGTGCCAGCTCACCGGAAAGGCACAGAAAACTGTTTTTT. Amino acids: CASSPERHRKLFF.

This clone has only one observation. The V call is TRBV29-1, the J call TRBJ2-3, with D possibly matching TRBD2 (7 bases). Germline-derived CDR1 and CDR2 are SQVTM and ANQGSEA. The CDR3 is 14 amino acids. Deletions cut 6 bases from V and 5 bases from J, with 18 bases between. CDR3 sequence (DNA): TGCAGCGTCGGAAGGGGGGGCAATGGAGATACGCAGTATTTT. Its protein product is CSVGRGGNGDTQYF.